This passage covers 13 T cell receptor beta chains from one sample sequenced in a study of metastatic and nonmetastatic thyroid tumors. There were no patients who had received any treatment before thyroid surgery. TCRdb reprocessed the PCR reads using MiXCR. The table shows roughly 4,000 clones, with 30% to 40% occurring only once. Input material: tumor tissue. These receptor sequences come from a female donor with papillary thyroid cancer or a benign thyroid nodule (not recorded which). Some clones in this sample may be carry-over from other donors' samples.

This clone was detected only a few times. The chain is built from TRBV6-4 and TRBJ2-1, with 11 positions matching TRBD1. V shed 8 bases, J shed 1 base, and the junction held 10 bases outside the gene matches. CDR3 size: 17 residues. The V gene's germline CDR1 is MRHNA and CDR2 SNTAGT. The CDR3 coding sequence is TGTGCCAGCCGCTGGACAGGGGGCGCGGGGTCCTACAATGAGCAGTTCTTC. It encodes CASRWTGGAGSYNEQFF.

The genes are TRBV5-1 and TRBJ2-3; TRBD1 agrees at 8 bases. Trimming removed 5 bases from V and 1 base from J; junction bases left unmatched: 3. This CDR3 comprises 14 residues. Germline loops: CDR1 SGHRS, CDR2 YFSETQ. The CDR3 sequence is CASSSGQGTDTQYF. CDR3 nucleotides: TGCGCCAGCAGTTCGGGACAGGGCACAGATACGCAGTATTTT.

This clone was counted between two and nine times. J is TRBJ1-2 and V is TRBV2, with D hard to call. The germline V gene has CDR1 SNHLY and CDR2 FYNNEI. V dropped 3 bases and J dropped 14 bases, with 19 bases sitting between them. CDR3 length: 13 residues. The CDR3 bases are TGTGCCAGCAGTGATAGGAATGAGGGAAAGCGGACCTTC. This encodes CASSDRNEGKRTF.

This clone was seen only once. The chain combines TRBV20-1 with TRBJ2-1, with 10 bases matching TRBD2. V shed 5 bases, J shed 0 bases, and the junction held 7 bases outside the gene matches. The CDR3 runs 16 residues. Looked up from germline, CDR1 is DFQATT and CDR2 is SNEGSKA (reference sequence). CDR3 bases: TGCAGTGCTTACCCTAGCGGGAGACCCTCCTACAATGAGCAGTTCTTC. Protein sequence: CSAYPSGRPSYNEQFF.

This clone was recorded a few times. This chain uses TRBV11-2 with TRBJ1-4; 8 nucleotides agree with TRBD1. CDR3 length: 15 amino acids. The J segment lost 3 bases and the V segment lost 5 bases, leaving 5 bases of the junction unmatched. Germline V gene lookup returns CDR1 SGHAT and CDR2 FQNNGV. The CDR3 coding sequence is TGTGCCAGCAGCATGAACAGGGGGGCTAATGAAAAACTGTTTTTT. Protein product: CASSMNRGANEKLFF.

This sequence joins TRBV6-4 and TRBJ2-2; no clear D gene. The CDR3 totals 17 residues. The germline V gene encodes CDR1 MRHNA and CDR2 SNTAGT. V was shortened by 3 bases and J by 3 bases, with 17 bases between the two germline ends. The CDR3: CASSDRVLTRDTGELFF. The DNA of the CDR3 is TGTGCCAGCAGTGATCGGGTTCTTACTCGGGACACCGGGGAGCTGTTTTTT.

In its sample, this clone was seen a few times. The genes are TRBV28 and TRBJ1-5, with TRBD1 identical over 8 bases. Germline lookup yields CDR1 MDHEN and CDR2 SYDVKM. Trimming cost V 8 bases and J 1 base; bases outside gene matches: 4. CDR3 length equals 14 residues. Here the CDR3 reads CASQTGDSNQPQHF. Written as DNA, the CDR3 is TGTGCCAGCCAGACAGGGGACAGCAATCAGCCCCAGCATTTT.

Here the CDR3 reads CATSGATGGHTEAFF. The DNA of the CDR3 is TGTGCCACCAGTGGGGCCACAGGGGGTCACACTGAAGCTTTCTTT. The chain joins TRBV24-1 to TRBJ1-1, with TRBD1 matching 8 bases. The V gene end was trimmed by 5 bases and the J gene end by 3 bases; junction bases not matched to a gene: 7. This CDR3 is built from 15 residues. The V gene's germline CDR1 is KGHDR and CDR2 SFDVKD.

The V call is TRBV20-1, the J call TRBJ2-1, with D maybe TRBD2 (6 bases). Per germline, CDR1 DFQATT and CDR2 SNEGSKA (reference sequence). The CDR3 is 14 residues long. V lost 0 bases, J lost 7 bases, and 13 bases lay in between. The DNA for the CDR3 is TGCAGTGCTAGAGATCTCGGGGGTCGGAATGAGCAGTTCTTC. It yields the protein CSARDLGGRNEQFF.

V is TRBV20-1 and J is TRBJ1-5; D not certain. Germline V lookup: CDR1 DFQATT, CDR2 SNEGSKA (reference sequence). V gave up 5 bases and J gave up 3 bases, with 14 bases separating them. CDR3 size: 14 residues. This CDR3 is CSASSGEDNQPQHF. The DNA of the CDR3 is TGCAGTGCTTCCTCAGGAGAGGACAATCAGCCCCAGCATTTT.

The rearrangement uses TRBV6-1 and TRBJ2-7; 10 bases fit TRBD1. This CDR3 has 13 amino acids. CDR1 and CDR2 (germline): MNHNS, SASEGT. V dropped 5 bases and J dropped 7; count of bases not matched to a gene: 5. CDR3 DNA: TGTGCCAGCAGTAGACAGGGGGCACGGGAGCAGTACTTC. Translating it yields CASSRQGAREQYF.

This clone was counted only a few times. As DNA, the CDR3 is TGTGCCAGCAGTTACGATAGCTCCTACGAGCAGTACTTC. As protein: CASSYDSSYEQYF. The rearrangement joins TRBV2 to TRBJ2-7; D uncertain. CDR1 is SNHLY and CDR2 is FYNNEI in the germline V gene. The CDR3 extends over 13 amino acids. Trimming removed 5 bases from V and 0 bases from J, with 8 bases in between.

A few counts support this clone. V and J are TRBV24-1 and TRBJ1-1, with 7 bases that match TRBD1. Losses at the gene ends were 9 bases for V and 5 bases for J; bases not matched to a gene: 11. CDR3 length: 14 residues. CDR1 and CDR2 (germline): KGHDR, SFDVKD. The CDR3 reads CATFSRGAETEAFF. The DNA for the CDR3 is TGTGCCACCTTCTCCAGGGGGGCGGAAACTGAAGCTTTCTTT.